The present TCR beta chain was sequenced within a study of blood T cell repertoires in COVID-19. Across the study: PBMCs, B-cell-depleted T cells, or T cells provided the cDNA or gDNA that made up the material.

This CDR3 comprises 14 residues. Germline values: CDR1 GTSNPN, CDR2 SVGIG (reference sequence). Trimming stripped 1 base from V and 3 bases from J, with 12 bases between. TCRdb's table, derived via immunoSEQ multiplex PCR, lists solely in-frame clones and lacks some. The sample includes 110,000 to 150,000 clones, 85% to 90% of them seen just once. Two consecutive negative NP/OP PCR tests, clearance, or resolved symptoms defined Cohort 3 recovery. The rearrangement uses TRBV30 and TRBJ1-2, with D possibly being TRBD1 (6 bases). This TCR was sampled from a man aged 60 to 75 who had recovered from COVID-19. Material: PBMCs or T cells enriched from blood (not recorded which). CDR3 protein: CAWSEDGGDYGYTF. DNA for the CDR3: TGTGCCTGGAGTGAGGATGGGGGCGACTATGGCTACACCTTC.